The present entry profiles one T cell receptor beta chain with its context. Its antigen is still unknown. What was sequenced were expressed TCRB transcripts, since all of the isolated RNA had been reverse transcribed. Repertoires were generated with immunoSEQ multiplex PCR, while TCRdb's copy carries only in-frame clones and drops some. Here the sample spans 250,000 to 300,000 clones, approximately 8% being singletons. The data derive from a study of beta chain features in type 1 diabetes. Findings and caveats of the study: PCR may have favored shorter templates equally in patients and controls.

V lost 5 bases and J lost 7; bases outside the gene matches: 8. The CDR3 loop spans 16 amino acids. The germline CDR1 and CDR2 sequences are SEHNR and FQNEAQ (reference sequence). This sequence was found in a woman between 18 and 30 years old in good health. The specimen was central memory CD4+ T cells from blood. This chain joins TRBV7-9 and TRBJ2-1, with TRBD2 matching 13 bases. The DNA of the CDR3 is TGTGCCAGCAGCCAAGGACTAGCGGGAGTTCGGAATGAGCAGTTCTTC. This sequence encodes CASSQGLAGVRNEQFF.